The 3 T cell receptor beta chains below all came from one sample that was sequenced in a study of T cell repertoires in cytomegalovirus infection. TCRdb called the reads again in MiXCR, with one record for every CDR3 protein. The sample records fewer than 700,000 distinct CDR3 sequences, less than 25% being singletons. Sequenced material: CD8+ T cells from PBMCs. These receptor sequences come from a human donor in good health (CMV status not recorded). Some clones in this sample may be carry-over from other donors' samples.

This clonotype was observed many times. The chain has TRBV7-9 and TRBJ2-5, with 10 bases matching TRBD2. CDR1 SEHNR and CDR2 FQNEAQ come from the germline V gene (reference sequence). The CDR3 is 16 amino acids. J gave up 4 bases and V 5 bases, and 10 bases lay outside the gene matches. CDR3 protein: CASSTRTSGPIETQYF. DNA for the CDR3: TGTGCCAGCAGCACTCGGACTAGCGGTCCGATAGAGACCCAGTACTTC.

In DNA form, the CDR3 reads TGTGCCAGCAGTGTGCCTAGCGGGGGCCCGGTCACCGGGGAGCTGTTTTTT. Translation: CASSVPSGGPVTGELFF. This sequence joins TRBV2 and TRBJ2-2, with 10 bases fitting TRBD2. Germline CDR1 and CDR2: SNHLY and FYNNEI. The CDR3 loop spans 17 amino acids. With 4 bases clipped from V and 4 bases from J, the junction kept 9 bases outside the gene matches.

This clonotype appeared many times. The chain links TRBV6-5 to TRBJ2-2, with 7 positions matching TRBD2. This CDR3 contains 15 residues. The V gene's germline CDR1 is MNHEY and CDR2 SVGAGI. J was trimmed by 4 bases and V by 2 bases; bases with no gene match: 4. The CDR3 DNA reads TGTGCCAGCAGTTACCAAGCGGGGTCCACCGGGGAGCTGTTTTTT. Translation: CASSYQAGSTGELFF.